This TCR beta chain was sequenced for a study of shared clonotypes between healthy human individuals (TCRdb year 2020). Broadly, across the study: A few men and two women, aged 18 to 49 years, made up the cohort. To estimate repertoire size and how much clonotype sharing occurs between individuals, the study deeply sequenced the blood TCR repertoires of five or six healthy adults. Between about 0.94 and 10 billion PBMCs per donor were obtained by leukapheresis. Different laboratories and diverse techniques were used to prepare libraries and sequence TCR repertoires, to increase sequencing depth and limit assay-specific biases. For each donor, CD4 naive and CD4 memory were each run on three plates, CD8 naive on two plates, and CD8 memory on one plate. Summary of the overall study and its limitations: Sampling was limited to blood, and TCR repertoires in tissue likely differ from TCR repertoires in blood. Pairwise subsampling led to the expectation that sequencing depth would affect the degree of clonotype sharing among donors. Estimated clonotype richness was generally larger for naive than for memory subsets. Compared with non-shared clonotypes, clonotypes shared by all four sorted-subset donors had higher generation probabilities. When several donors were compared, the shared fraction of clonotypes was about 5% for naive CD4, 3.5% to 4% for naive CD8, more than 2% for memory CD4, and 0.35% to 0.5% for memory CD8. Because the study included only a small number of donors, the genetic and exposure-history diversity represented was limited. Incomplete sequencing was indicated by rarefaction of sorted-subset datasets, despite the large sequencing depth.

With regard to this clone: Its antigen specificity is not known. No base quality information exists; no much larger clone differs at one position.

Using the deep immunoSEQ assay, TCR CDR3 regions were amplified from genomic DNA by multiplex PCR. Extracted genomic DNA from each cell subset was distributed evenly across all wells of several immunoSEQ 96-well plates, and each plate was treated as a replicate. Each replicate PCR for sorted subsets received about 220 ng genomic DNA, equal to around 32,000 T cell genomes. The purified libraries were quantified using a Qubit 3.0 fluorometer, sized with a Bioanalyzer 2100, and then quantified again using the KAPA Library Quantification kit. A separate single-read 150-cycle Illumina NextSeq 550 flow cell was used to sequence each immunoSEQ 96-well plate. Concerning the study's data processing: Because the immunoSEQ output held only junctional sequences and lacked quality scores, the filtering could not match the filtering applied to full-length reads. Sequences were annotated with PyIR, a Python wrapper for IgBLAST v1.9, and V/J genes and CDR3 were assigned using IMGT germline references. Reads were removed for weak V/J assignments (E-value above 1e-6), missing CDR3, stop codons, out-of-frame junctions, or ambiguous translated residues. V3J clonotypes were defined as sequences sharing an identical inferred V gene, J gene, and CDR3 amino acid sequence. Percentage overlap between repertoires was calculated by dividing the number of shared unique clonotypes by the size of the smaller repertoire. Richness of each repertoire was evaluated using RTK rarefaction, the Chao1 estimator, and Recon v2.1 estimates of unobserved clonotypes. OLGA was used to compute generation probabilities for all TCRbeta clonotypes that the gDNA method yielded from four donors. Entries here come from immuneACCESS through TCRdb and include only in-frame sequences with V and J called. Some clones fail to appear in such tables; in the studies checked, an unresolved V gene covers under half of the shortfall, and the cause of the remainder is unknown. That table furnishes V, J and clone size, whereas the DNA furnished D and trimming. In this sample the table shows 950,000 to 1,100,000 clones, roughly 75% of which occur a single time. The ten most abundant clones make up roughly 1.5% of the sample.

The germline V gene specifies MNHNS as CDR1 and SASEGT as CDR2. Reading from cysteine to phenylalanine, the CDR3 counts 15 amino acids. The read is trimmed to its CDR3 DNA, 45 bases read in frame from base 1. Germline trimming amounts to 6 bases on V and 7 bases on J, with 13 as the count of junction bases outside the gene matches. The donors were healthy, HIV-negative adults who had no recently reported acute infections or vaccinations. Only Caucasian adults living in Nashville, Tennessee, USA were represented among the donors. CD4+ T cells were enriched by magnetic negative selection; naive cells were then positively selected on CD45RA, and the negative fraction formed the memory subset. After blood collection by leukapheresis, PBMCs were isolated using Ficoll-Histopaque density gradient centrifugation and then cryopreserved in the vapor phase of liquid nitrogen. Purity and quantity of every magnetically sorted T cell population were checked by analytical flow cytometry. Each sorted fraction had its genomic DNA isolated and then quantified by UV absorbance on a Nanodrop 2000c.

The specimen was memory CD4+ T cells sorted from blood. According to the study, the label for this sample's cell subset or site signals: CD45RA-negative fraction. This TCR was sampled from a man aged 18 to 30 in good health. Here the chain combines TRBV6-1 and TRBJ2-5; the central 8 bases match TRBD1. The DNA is TGTGCCAGCAGGACCGAAGGACAGGGATGGGGGACCCAGTACTTC. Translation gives CASRTEGQGWGTQYF.